The rows below give T cell receptor beta chains drawn from one sample of a study of blood T cell repertoires in COVID-19. Data came from immunoSEQ multiplex PCR; TCRdb stores just in-frame clones and leaves some out. The table shows 290,000 or so clones, with just over 90% occurring only once. Sequenced material: peripheral blood. The receptors shown here come from a woman aged 30 to 39 with COVID-19, enrolled during active disease. The CDR3 runs from the conserved cysteine through the conserved F or W. Each record gives: J gene, CDR3 length, D gene, V gene, clone size, CDR3 protein, CDR3 DNA. D genes are given only for firm matches. The size of a clone is reported for some rows only, either as once, few or many, or as a class for expanded clones.

j_gene: TRBJ1-4
len: 13
d_gene: .
v_gene: TRBV6-5
abundance: .
CDR3aa: CASSIRASEKLFF
CDR3nt: TGTGCCAGCAGCATCAGGGCGAGTGAAAAACTGTTTTTT

j_gene: TRBJ2-1
len: 14
d_gene: TRBD2
v_gene: TRBV18
abundance: .
CDR3aa: CASSPVLAGDEQFF
CDR3nt: TGTGCCAGCTCACCGGTTCTAGCGGGTGATGAGCAGTTCTTC

j_gene: TRBJ2-1
len: 17
d_gene: TRBD2
v_gene: TRBV15
abundance: .
CDR3aa: CATSRGSGTSVFNEQFF
CDR3nt: TGTGCCACCAGCAGAGGTTCCGGGACTAGTGTTTTCAATGAGCAGTTCTTC

j_gene: TRBJ2-7
len: 16
d_gene: .
v_gene: TRBV9
abundance: .
CDR3aa: CASSVYGTSSSYEQYF
CDR3nt: TGTGCCAGCAGCGTTTACGGGACATCGAGCTCCTACGAGCAGTACTTC

j_gene: TRBJ1-4
len: 17
d_gene: .
v_gene: TRBV2
abundance: .
CDR3aa: CASVGRADSATNEKLFF
CDR3nt: TGTGCCAGCGTAGGGCGGGCGGACTCAGCAACTAATGAAAAACTGTTTTTT

j_gene: TRBJ1-1
len: 17
d_gene: .
v_gene: TRBV28
abundance: .
CDR3aa: CASSLFHGGPVISEAFF
CDR3nt: TGTGCCAGCAGTTTATTTCATGGGGGCCCGGTTATATCTGAAGCTTTCTTT

j_gene: TRBJ1-1
len: 14
d_gene: .
v_gene: TRBV6-6
abundance: .
CDR3aa: CASSYWATRTEAFF
CDR3nt: TGTGCCAGCAGTTACTGGGCTACTCGGACTGAAGCTTTCTTT

j_gene: TRBJ1-6
len: 20
d_gene: TRBD1
v_gene: TRBV28
abundance: .
CDR3aa: CASSPLQKGARPIYNSPLHF
CDR3nt: TGTGCCAGCAGTCCTCTCCAAAAGGGGGCCCGACCGATTTATAATTCACCCCTCCACTTT

j_gene: TRBJ1-2
len: 12
d_gene: .
v_gene: TRBV3-1/TRBV3-2
abundance: .
CDR3aa: CASSQERGGYTF
CDR3nt: TGTGCCAGCAGCCAAGAACGAGGGGGCTACACCTTC

j_gene: TRBJ1-1
len: 12
d_gene: .
v_gene: TRBV6-1
abundance: .
CDR3aa: CASSEGISEAFF
CDR3nt: TGTGCCAGCAGTGAGGGCATCTCTGAAGCTTTCTTT

j_gene: TRBJ1-4
len: 15
d_gene: .
v_gene: TRBV11-1
abundance: .
CDR3aa: CASSHPEAFDEKLFF
CDR3nt: TGTGCCAGCAGCCACCCGGAGGCTTTCGATGAAAAACTGTTTTTT

j_gene: TRBJ2-1
len: 16
d_gene: TRBD2
v_gene: TRBV19
abundance: .
CDR3aa: CASSIRTSGIGVEQFF
CDR3nt: TGTGCCAGTAGTATCCGGACTAGCGGGATAGGGGTTGAGCAGTTCTTC

j_gene: TRBJ2-1
len: 16
d_gene: TRBD2
v_gene: TRBV20-1
abundance: .
CDR3aa: CSASSLGLAVNNEQFF
CDR3nt: TGCAGTGCTAGTTCTCTCGGACTAGCGGTCAACAATGAGCAGTTCTTC

j_gene: TRBJ2-7
len: 16
d_gene: .
v_gene: TRBV10-1
abundance: .
CDR3aa: CASSEHRTRSSYEQYF
CDR3nt: TGCGCCAGCAGTGAGCACAGGACAAGGAGCTCCTACGAGCAGTACTTC

j_gene: TRBJ1-3
len: 12
d_gene: .
v_gene: TRBV7-9
abundance: .
CDR3aa: CASRGPRNTIYF
CDR3nt: TGTGCCAGCAGGGGGCCAAGAAACACCATATATTTT

j_gene: TRBJ1-2
len: 12
d_gene: TRBD1
v_gene: TRBV29-1
abundance: .
CDR3aa: CSVGQGDYGYTF
CDR3nt: TGCAGCGTCGGACAGGGAGACTATGGCTACACCTTC

j_gene: TRBJ2-7
len: 14
d_gene: .
v_gene: TRBV6-5
abundance: .
CDR3aa: CASRPFKQAYEQYF
CDR3nt: TGTGCCAGCAGACCTTTTAAACAGGCCTACGAGCAGTACTTC

j_gene: TRBJ2-1
len: 14
d_gene: TRBD2
v_gene: TRBV10-2
abundance: .
CDR3aa: CASSIASGDTEQFF
CDR3nt: TGCGCCAGCAGTATAGCTAGCGGGGACACTGAGCAGTTCTTC

j_gene: TRBJ2-1
len: 11
d_gene: .
v_gene: TRBV7-2
abundance: once
CDR3aa: CASSSGNEQFF
CDR3nt: TGTGCCAGCAGCTCGGGCAATGAGCAGTTCTTC

j_gene: TRBJ2-6
len: 22
d_gene: TRBD1
v_gene: TRBV15
abundance: .
CDR3aa: CATSRGTGASGPSLSGANVLTF
CDR3nt: TGTGCCACCAGCAGAGGGACAGGGGCCTCAGGCCCCTCTCTCTCTGGGGCCAACGTCCTGACTTTC

j_gene: TRBJ1-1
len: 18
d_gene: .
v_gene: TRBV27
abundance: few
CDR3aa: CASSLIKTSTRGNTEAFF
CDR3nt: TGTGCCAGCAGTTTAATTAAGACATCGACTAGGGGGAACACTGAAGCTTTCTTT

j_gene: TRBJ1-2
len: 15
d_gene: TRBD1
v_gene: TRBV5-1
abundance: .
CDR3aa: CASKPGGGRDYGYTF
CDR3nt: TGCGCCAGCAAACCAGGGGGCGGACGAGACTATGGCTACACCTTC